The subject of this entry is one T cell receptor (beta chain). This sample was included in a study of CD8+CD57+ T cells in acquired aplastic anemia. Background on the study: Yields of DNA that came from sorted CD4+ and CD8+ cells averaged about 2.9 ug.

The use of genomic DNA as template underpinned the TCR beta VDJ and CDR3 profiling. MiXCR, applied by TCRdb to the reads, yields one record per CDR3 protein. The sample has roughly 58,000 distinct CDR3 sequences, about 54% seen once. Sequenced: sorted CD4+, CD8+, or CD8+CD57+ T cells (not recorded which) from PBMCs. The source is a human donor in good health, serving as a control.

Written as DNA, the CDR3 is TGCGCCAGCAGTGAGAGAGACTATGGCTACACCTTC. Protein sequence: CASSERDYGYTF. V gene TRBV10-2 combines with J gene TRBJ1-2; D not resolved. CDR3 length: 12 residues. Looked up from germline, CDR1 is WSHSY and CDR2 is SAAADI. Trimming took 2 bases from V and 3 from J, leaving 4 bases between them.